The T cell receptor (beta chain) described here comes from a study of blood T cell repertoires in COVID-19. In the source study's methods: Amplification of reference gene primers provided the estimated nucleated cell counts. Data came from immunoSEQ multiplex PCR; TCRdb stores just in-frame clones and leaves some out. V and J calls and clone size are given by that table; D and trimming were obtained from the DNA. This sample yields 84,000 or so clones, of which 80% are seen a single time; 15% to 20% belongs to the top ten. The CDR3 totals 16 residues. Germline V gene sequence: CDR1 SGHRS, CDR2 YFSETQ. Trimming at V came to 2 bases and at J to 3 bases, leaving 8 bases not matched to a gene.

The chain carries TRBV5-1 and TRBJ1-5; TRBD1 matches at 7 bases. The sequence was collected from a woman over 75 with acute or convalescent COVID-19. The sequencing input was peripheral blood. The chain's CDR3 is CASSLMGTGDNQPQHF. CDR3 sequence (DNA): TGCGCCAGCAGCTTAATGGGTACAGGGGACAATCAGCCCCAGCATTTT. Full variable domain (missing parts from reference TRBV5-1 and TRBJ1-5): KAGVTQTPRYLIKTRGQQVTLSCSPISGHRSVSWYQQTPGQGLQFLFEYFSETQRNKGNFPGRFSGRQFSNSRSEMNVSTLELGDSALYLCASSLMGTGDNQPQHFGDGTRLSIL.